This TCR beta chain was documented in a study of OX40 agonist ivuxolimab in advanced cancers. V lost 5 bases to trimming and J lost 6 bases, with 10 bases between them. CDR3 length: 11 amino acids. Germline V gene data show CDR1 as SQVTM and CDR2 as ANQGSEA. Here immunoSEQ multiplex PCR was the method, and the copy in TCRdb shows in-frame clones only, minus some. The sample records around 64,000 clones, roughly 90% being singletons. This clonotype was sampled from an adult with an advanced solid tumor such as melanoma, head and neck, liver or kidney cancer. The chain links TRBV29-1 to TRBJ1-1, with D uncertain. The sample here was CD4+ or CD8+ T cells sorted from blood, taken in a trial of the OX40 agonist ivuxolimab. The DNA of the CDR3 is TGCAGCGTTCCCACGGATCCTGAAGCTTTCTTT. It codes for CSVPTDPEAFF.